Listed below are T cell receptor beta chains from one sample, sequenced in a study of shared clonotypes between healthy human individuals. The method was immunoSEQ multiplex PCR; TCRdb's version includes in-frame clones alone and lacks a portion of them. The sample lists approximately 1.4 million clones, 95% to 99% occurring once. Sequencing was performed on naive CD4+ T cells sorted from blood. The receptor set was obtained from a man aged 25-40 years in good health. Each CDR3 is given with its conserved first and last residue. A D gene is named only where the DNA matches it firmly. Only part of the rows carry a size: once, few, many, or a class if the clone is expanded.

J gene: TRBJ1-2; V gene: TRBV7-2; clone size: NA; D gene: NA; CDR3 length: 15; CDR3 protein: CASSLVREKYDGYTF; CDR3 DNA: TGTGCCAGCAGCTTAGTCAGGGAAAAGTACGATGGCTACACCTTC
J gene: TRBJ1-5; V gene: TRBV19; clone size: NA; D gene: NA; CDR3 length: 14; CDR3 protein: CASKGETSNQPQHF; CDR3 DNA: TGTGCCAGTAAGGGAGAGACTAGCAATCAGCCCCAGCATTTT
J gene: TRBJ2-3; V gene: TRBV5-4; clone size: NA; D gene: TRBD1; CDR3 length: 16; CDR3 protein: CASSLSGGGWADTQYF; CDR3 DNA: TGTGCCAGCAGCCTATCAGGGGGCGGTTGGGCAGATACGCAGTATTTT
J gene: TRBJ2-1; V gene: TRBV2; clone size: NA; D gene: TRBD2; CDR3 length: 12; CDR3 protein: CAASSGSNEQFF; CDR3 DNA: TGTGCCGCAAGTAGCGGGAGTAATGAGCAGTTCTTC
J gene: TRBJ2-7; V gene: TRBV28; clone size: NA; D gene: NA; CDR3 length: 14; CDR3 protein: CASSLRDRIYEQYF; CDR3 DNA: TGTGCCAGCAGTCTAAGGGACCGGATCTACGAGCAGTACTTC
J gene: TRBJ2-6; V gene: TRBV2; clone size: NA; D gene: NA; CDR3 length: 15; CDR3 protein: CASSVAGPGANVLTF; CDR3 DNA: TGTGCCAGCAGTGTGGCGGGGCCGGGGGCCAACGTCCTGACTTTC
J gene: TRBJ1-4; V gene: TRBV5-4; clone size: NA; D gene: NA; CDR3 length: 13; CDR3 protein: CASSIATNEKLFF; CDR3 DNA: TGTGCCAGCAGCATTGCAACTAATGAAAAACTGTTTTTT
J gene: TRBJ2-5; V gene: TRBV25-1; clone size: NA; D gene: NA; CDR3 length: 12; CDR3 protein: CASSEDQETQYF; CDR3 DNA: TGTGCCAGCAGTGAGGACCAAGAGACCCAGTACTTC
J gene: TRBJ2-5; V gene: TRBV9; clone size: once; D gene: NA; CDR3 length: 13; CDR3 protein: CASAQGLIETQYF; CDR3 DNA: TGTGCCAGCGCCCAGGGGCTAATTGAGACCCAGTACTTC
J gene: TRBJ2-3; V gene: TRBV9; clone size: NA; D gene: NA; CDR3 length: 13; CDR3 protein: CASSAALTDTQYF; CDR3 DNA: TGTGCCAGCAGCGCAGCACTTACAGATACGCAGTATTTT
J gene: TRBJ2-7; V gene: TRBV28; clone size: NA; D gene: TRBD1; CDR3 length: 13; CDR3 protein: CASSQGQGSEQYF; CDR3 DNA: TGTGCCAGCAGTCAGGGACAGGGGAGCGAGCAGTACTTC
J gene: TRBJ2-3; V gene: TRBV11-2; clone size: NA; D gene: NA; CDR3 length: 14; CDR3 protein: CASSPGLRSDTQYF; CDR3 DNA: TGTGCCAGCAGCCCGGGGCTTCGGTCAGATACGCAGTATTTT
J gene: TRBJ1-5; V gene: TRBV28; clone size: NA; D gene: NA; CDR3 length: 15; CDR3 protein: CASSNPIASNQPQHF; CDR3 DNA: TGTGCCAGCAGTAACCCAATCGCTAGCAATCAGCCCCAGCATTTT
J gene: TRBJ2-7; V gene: TRBV6-1; clone size: NA; D gene: NA; CDR3 length: 15; CDR3 protein: CASSEAPGPTYEQYF; CDR3 DNA: TGTGCCAGCAGTGAAGCGCCGGGGCCAACCTACGAGCAGTACTTC
J gene: TRBJ2-2; V gene: TRBV18; clone size: NA; D gene: NA; CDR3 length: 13; CDR3 protein: CASSRDNTGELFF; CDR3 DNA: TGTGCCAGCTCCCGGGATAACACCGGGGAGCTGTTTTTT
J gene: TRBJ2-1; V gene: TRBV7-2; clone size: once; D gene: TRBD2; CDR3 length: 16; CDR3 protein: CASSLSGGSSYNEQFF; CDR3 DNA: TGTGCCAGCAGCTTAAGCGGCGGGAGCTCCTACAATGAGCAGTTCTTC
J gene: TRBJ2-2; V gene: TRBV18; clone size: NA; D gene: NA; CDR3 length: 16; CDR3 protein: CASSRTAQKNTGELFF; CDR3 DNA: TGTGCCAGCTCAAGGACAGCGCAGAAGAACACCGGGGAGCTGTTTTTT
J gene: TRBJ2-7; V gene: TRBV11-2; clone size: NA; D gene: NA; CDR3 length: 14; CDR3 protein: CASSSLLSSYEQYF; CDR3 DNA: TGTGCCAGCAGCTCTCTACTTAGCTCCTACGAGCAGTACTTC
J gene: TRBJ2-5; V gene: TRBV18; clone size: NA; D gene: NA; CDR3 length: 13; CDR3 protein: CASSPRGGETQYF; CDR3 DNA: TGTGCCAGCTCACCGCGGGGTGGCGAGACCCAGTACTTC
J gene: TRBJ2-1; V gene: TRBV7-6; clone size: once; D gene: TRBD2; CDR3 length: 14; CDR3 protein: CASSPGLAYNEQFF; CDR3 DNA: TGTGCCAGCAGCCCTGGACTAGCATACAATGAGCAGTTCTTC
J gene: TRBJ1-1; V gene: TRBV7-2; clone size: NA; D gene: NA; CDR3 length: 14; CDR3 protein: CASSQRAGSPEAFF; CDR3 DNA: TGTGCCAGCAGCCAGCGGGCGGGGTCACCTGAAGCTTTCTTT
J gene: TRBJ2-4; V gene: TRBV7-6; clone size: NA; D gene: NA; CDR3 length: 17; CDR3 protein: CASSSRAGVIAKNIQYF; CDR3 DNA: TGTGCCAGCAGCTCCCGGGCAGGGGTAATAGCCAAAAACATTCAGTACTTC
J gene: TRBJ2-5; V gene: TRBV29-1; clone size: NA; D gene: NA; CDR3 length: 11; CDR3 protein: CSGADGETQYF; CDR3 DNA: TGCAGCGGTGCCGACGGGGAGACCCAGTACTTC
J gene: TRBJ2-1; V gene: TRBV30; clone size: NA; D gene: NA; CDR3 length: 16; CDR3 protein: CAWSVIKTGRFNEQFF; CDR3 DNA: TGTGCCTGGAGTGTAATTAAGACAGGGAGGTTCAATGAGCAGTTCTTC
J gene: TRBJ1-2; V gene: TRBV7-2; clone size: once; D gene: NA; CDR3 length: 15; CDR3 protein: CASSLGLGDGYGYTF; CDR3 DNA: TGTGCCAGCAGCTTAGGATTGGGGGACGGCTATGGCTACACCTTC
J gene: TRBJ1-5; V gene: TRBV5-8; clone size: NA; D gene: TRBD1; CDR3 length: 15; CDR3 protein: CASRTTGDSNQPQHF; CDR3 DNA: TGTGCCAGCAGGACGACAGGGGATAGCAATCAGCCCCAGCATTTT
J gene: TRBJ2-2; V gene: TRBV19; clone size: NA; D gene: TRBD2; CDR3 length: 14; CDR3 protein: CASCSGRVTGELFF; CDR3 DNA: TGTGCCAGTTGTAGCGGGAGAGTCACCGGGGAGCTGTTTTTT
J gene: TRBJ1-5; V gene: TRBV2; clone size: NA; D gene: NA; CDR3 length: 14; CDR3 protein: CASSLDNSNQPQHF; CDR3 DNA: TGTGCCAGCAGCTTGGACAATAGCAATCAGCCCCAGCATTTT
J gene: TRBJ2-3; V gene: TRBV5-6; clone size: NA; D gene: TRBD2; CDR3 length: 16; CDR3 protein: CASSLGGRARADTQYF; CDR3 DNA: TGTGCCAGCAGCTTGGGTGGGAGGGCCCGGGCAGATACGCAGTATTTT
J gene: TRBJ2-5; V gene: TRBV10-2; clone size: NA; D gene: NA; CDR3 length: 14; CDR3 protein: CASSRQGGQETQYF; CDR3 DNA: TGCGCCAGCAGTAGGCAGGGTGGGCAAGAGACCCAGTACTTC
J gene: TRBJ1-5; V gene: TRBV5-4; clone size: NA; D gene: TRBD1; CDR3 length: 17; CDR3 protein: CASSGSGTGRPNQPQHF; CDR3 DNA: TGTGCCAGCAGCGGATCCGGGACAGGGCGCCCAAATCAGCCCCAGCATTTT
J gene: TRBJ1-2; V gene: TRBV7-9; clone size: NA; D gene: NA; CDR3 length: 14; CDR3 protein: CASTTVGALYGYTF; CDR3 DNA: TGTGCCAGCACCACCGTGGGGGCGCTCTATGGCTACACCTTC
J gene: TRBJ2-7; V gene: TRBV5-1; clone size: NA; D gene: TRBD1; CDR3 length: 16; CDR3 protein: CASSLGTGGLTYEQYF; CDR3 DNA: TGCGCCAGCAGCTTGGGGACAGGGGGCCTAACCTACGAGCAGTACTTC
J gene: TRBJ1-2; V gene: TRBV2; clone size: once; D gene: NA; CDR3 length: 12; CDR3 protein: CASRGDLDGYTF; CDR3 DNA: TGTGCCAGCAGGGGAGACTTAGACGGCTACACCTTC
J gene: TRBJ1-2; V gene: TRBV6-1; clone size: NA; D gene: NA; CDR3 length: 13; CDR3 protein: CASSIQGDYGYTF; CDR3 DNA: TGTGCCAGCTCAATTCAGGGCGACTATGGCTACACCTTC
J gene: TRBJ1-5; V gene: TRBV28; clone size: NA; D gene: NA; CDR3 length: 12; CDR3 protein: CASSSVGQPQHF; CDR3 DNA: TGTGCCAGCAGTTCGGTCGGTCAGCCCCAGCATTTT
J gene: TRBJ1-2; V gene: TRBV5-1; clone size: NA; D gene: TRBD1; CDR3 length: 14; CDR3 protein: CASSAQGARHGYTF; CDR3 DNA: TGCGCCAGCAGCGCCCAGGGGGCGCGGCATGGCTACACCTTC
J gene: TRBJ2-7; V gene: TRBV5-6; clone size: NA; D gene: TRBD2; CDR3 length: 17; CDR3 protein: CASSSLLATSGGYEQYF; CDR3 DNA: TGTGCCAGCAGCTCGCTCCTTGCGACTAGCGGGGGATACGAGCAGTACTTC
J gene: TRBJ2-3; V gene: TRBV19; clone size: NA; D gene: TRBD1; CDR3 length: 13; CDR3 protein: CAAGGRGTDTQYF; CDR3 DNA: TGTGCCGCAGGGGGTCGGGGTACAGATACGCAGTATTTT
J gene: TRBJ2-5; V gene: TRBV28; clone size: NA; D gene: NA; CDR3 length: 12; CDR3 protein: CASNSKRETQYF; CDR3 DNA: TGTGCCAGCAACTCCAAGAGGGAGACCCAGTACTTC
J gene: TRBJ1-5; V gene: TRBV28; clone size: NA; D gene: NA; CDR3 length: 15; CDR3 protein: CASSTNGVGNQPQHF; CDR3 DNA: TGTGCCAGCAGTACGAATGGGGTCGGGAATCAGCCCCAGCATTTT
J gene: TRBJ1-3; V gene: TRBV5-1; clone size: NA; D gene: NA; CDR3 length: 14; CDR3 protein: CASRLDGPGNTIYF; CDR3 DNA: TGCGCCAGCAGGTTAGACGGTCCTGGAAACACCATATATTTT
J gene: TRBJ2-1; V gene: TRBV7-2; clone size: NA; D gene: NA; CDR3 length: 13; CDR3 protein: CASSLSSYNEQFF; CDR3 DNA: TGTGCCAGCAGCCTGAGCTCCTACAATGAGCAGTTCTTC
J gene: TRBJ1-2; V gene: TRBV2; clone size: NA; D gene: NA; CDR3 length: 12; CDR3 protein: CASSVSRDGYTF; CDR3 DNA: TGTGCCAGCAGTGTTTCCAGAGATGGCTACACCTTC
J gene: TRBJ2-2; V gene: TRBV7-3; clone size: NA; D gene: NA; CDR3 length: 13; CDR3 protein: CASSPPVTGELFF; CDR3 DNA: TGTGCCAGCAGCCCCCCGGTCACCGGGGAGCTGTTTTTT
J gene: TRBJ1-5; V gene: TRBV19; clone size: once; D gene: NA; CDR3 length: 16; CDR3 protein: CASSPGTRGGNQPQHF; CDR3 DNA: TGTGCCAGTAGTCCTGGGACCCGAGGGGGCAATCAGCCCCAGCATTTT
J gene: TRBJ1-1; V gene: TRBV7-6; clone size: NA; D gene: NA; CDR3 length: 16; CDR3 protein: CASSLAPGRIGTEAFF; CDR3 DNA: TGTGCCAGCAGCTTAGCGCCAGGGAGGATCGGCACTGAAGCTTTCTTT
J gene: TRBJ2-3; V gene: TRBV10-3; clone size: NA; D gene: TRBD1; CDR3 length: 17; CDR3 protein: CAISFTGTGAFTDTQYF; CDR3 DNA: TGTGCCATCTCTTTTACCGGGACAGGGGCTTTCACAGATACGCAGTATTTT
J gene: TRBJ1-1; V gene: TRBV2; clone size: NA; D gene: NA; CDR3 length: 13; CDR3 protein: CASSKQGNTEAFF; CDR3 DNA: TGTGCCAGCAGTAAACAGGGGAACACTGAAGCTTTCTTT
J gene: TRBJ2-5; V gene: TRBV29-1; clone size: NA; D gene: TRBD2; CDR3 length: 13; CDR3 protein: CSVPGRASETQYF; CDR3 DNA: TGCAGCGTTCCGGGGAGGGCATCGGAGACCCAGTACTTC
J gene: TRBJ2-1; V gene: TRBV5-1; clone size: NA; D gene: TRBD2; CDR3 length: 18; CDR3 protein: CASSSPGLAGSSYNEQFF; CDR3 DNA: TGCGCCAGCAGCTCCCCGGGACTAGCGGGTTCATCCTACAATGAGCAGTTCTTC
J gene: TRBJ2-3; V gene: TRBV11-3; clone size: NA; D gene: TRBD2; CDR3 length: 18; CDR3 protein: CASSSWTGTSENTDTQYF; CDR3 DNA: TGTGCCAGCAGCTCGTGGACCGGGACTAGCGAAAACACAGATACGCAGTATTTT
J gene: TRBJ2-7; V gene: TRBV4-1; clone size: once; D gene: NA; CDR3 length: 16; CDR3 protein: CASSHTTGTYAYEQYF; CDR3 DNA: TGCGCCAGCAGCCACACCACAGGAACTTATGCCTACGAGCAGTACTTC
J gene: TRBJ2-3; V gene: TRBV9; clone size: NA; D gene: NA; CDR3 length: 14; CDR3 protein: CASSVGLEGHMQYF; CDR3 DNA: TGTGCCAGCAGCGTTGGCCTAGAGGGTCATATGCAGTATTTT
J gene: TRBJ2-2; V gene: TRBV29-1; clone size: NA; D gene: NA; CDR3 length: 13; CDR3 protein: CSVVDDLPGELFF; CDR3 DNA: TGCAGCGTTGTGGACGATCTTCCCGGGGAGCTGTTTTTT